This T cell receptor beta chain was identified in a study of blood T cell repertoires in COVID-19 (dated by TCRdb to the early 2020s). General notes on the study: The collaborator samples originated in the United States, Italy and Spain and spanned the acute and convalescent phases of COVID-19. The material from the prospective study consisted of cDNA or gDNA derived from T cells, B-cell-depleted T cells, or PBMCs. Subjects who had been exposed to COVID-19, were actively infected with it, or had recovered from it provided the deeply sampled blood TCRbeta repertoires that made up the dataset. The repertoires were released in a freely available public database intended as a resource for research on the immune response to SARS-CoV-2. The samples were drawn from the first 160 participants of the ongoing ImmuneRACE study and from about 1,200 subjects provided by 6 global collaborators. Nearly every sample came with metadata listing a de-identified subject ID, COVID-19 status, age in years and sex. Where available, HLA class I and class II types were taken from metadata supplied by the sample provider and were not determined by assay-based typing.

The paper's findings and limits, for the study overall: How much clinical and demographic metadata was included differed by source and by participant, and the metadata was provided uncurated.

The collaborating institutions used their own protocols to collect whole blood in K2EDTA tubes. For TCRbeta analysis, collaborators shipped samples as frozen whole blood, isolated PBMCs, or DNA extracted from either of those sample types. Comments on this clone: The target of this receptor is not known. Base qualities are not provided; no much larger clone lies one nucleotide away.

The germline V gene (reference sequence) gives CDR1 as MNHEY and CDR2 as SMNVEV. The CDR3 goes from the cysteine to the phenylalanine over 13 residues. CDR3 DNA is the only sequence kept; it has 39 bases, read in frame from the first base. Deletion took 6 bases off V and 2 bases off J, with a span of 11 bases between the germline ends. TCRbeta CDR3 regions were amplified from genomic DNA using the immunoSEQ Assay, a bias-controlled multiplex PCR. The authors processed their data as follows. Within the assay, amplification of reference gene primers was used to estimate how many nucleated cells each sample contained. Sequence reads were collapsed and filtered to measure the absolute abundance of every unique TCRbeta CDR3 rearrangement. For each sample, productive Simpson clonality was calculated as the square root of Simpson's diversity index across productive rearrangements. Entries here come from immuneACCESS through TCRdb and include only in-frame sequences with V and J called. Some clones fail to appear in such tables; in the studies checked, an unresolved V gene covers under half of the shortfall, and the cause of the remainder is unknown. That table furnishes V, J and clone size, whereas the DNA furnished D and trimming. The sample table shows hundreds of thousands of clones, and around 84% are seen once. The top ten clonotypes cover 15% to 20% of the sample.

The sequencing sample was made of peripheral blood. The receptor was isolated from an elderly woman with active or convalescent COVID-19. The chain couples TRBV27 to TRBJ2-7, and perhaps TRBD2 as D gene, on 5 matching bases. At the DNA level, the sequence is TGTGCCAGCAGGCGGCTCGGGGCCTACGAGCAGTACTTC. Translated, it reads CASRRLGAYEQYF.